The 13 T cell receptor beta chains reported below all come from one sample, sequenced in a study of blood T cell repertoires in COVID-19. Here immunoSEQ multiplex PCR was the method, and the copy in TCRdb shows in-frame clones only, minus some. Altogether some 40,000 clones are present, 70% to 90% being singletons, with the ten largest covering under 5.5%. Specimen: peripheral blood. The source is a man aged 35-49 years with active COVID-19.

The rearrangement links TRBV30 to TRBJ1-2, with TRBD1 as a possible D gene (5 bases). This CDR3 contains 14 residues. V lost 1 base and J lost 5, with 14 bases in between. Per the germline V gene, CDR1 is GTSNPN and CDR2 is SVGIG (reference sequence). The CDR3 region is CAWSEQATSYGYTF. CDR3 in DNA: TGTGCCTGGAGTGAACAGGCGACTTCGTATGGCTACACCTTC.

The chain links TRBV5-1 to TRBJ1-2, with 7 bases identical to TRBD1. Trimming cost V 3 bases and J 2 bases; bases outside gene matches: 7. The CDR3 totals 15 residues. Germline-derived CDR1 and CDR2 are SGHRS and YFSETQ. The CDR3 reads CASSSRQGKNYGYTF. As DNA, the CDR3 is TGCGCCAGCAGCTCCCGACAGGGCAAGAACTATGGCTACACCTTC.

The CDR3 spells CASSPTSGGSLPYEQYF. The DNA of the CDR3 is TGTGCCAGCAGTCCGACTAGCGGGGGTTCCCTGCCCTACGAGCAGTACTTC. V usage is TRBV6-6 and J usage is TRBJ2-7, with 12 bases aligning to TRBD2. The J segment lost 2 bases and the V segment lost 5 bases, leaving 10 bases of the junction unmatched. The CDR3 extends over 17 amino acids. CDR1 and CDR2 (germline): MNHNY, SVGAGI (reference sequence).

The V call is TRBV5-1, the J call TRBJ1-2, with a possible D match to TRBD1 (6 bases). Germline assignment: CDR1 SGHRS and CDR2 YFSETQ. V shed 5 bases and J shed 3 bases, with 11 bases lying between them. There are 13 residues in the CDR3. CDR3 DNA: TGCGCCAGCAGTCCCGGACAGTACTATGGCTACACCTTC. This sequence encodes CASSPGQYYGYTF.

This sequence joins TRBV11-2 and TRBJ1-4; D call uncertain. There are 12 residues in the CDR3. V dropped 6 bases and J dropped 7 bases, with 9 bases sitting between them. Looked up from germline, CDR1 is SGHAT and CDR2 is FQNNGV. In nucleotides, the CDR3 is TGTGCCAGCAGTAGTTTCCGTGAAAAACTGTTTTTT. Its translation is CASSSFREKLFF. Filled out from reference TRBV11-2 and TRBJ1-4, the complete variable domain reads EAGVAQSPRYKIIEKRQSVAFWCNPISGHATLYWYQQILGQGPKLLIQFQNNGVVDDSQLPKDRFSAERLKGVDSTLKIQPAKLEDSAVYLCASSSFREKLFFGSGTQLSVL.

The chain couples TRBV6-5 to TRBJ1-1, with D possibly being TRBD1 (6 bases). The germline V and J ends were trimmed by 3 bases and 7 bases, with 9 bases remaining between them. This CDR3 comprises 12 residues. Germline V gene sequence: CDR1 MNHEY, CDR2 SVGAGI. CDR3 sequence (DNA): TGTGCCAGCAGTTATGGGGGCAGTGAAGCTTTCTTT. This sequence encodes CASSYGGSEAFF.

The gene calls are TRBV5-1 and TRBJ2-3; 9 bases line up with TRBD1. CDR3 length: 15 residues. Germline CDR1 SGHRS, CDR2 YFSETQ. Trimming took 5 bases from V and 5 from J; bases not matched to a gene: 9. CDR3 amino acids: CASRGAGQGKDTQYF. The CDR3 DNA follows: TGCGCCAGCAGGGGAGCGGGACAGGGTAAAGATACGCAGTATTTT. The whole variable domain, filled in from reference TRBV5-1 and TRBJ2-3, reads KAGVTQTPRYLIKTRGQQVTLSCSPISGHRSVSWYQQTPGQGLQFLFEYFSETQRNKGNFPGRFSGRQFSNSRSEMNVSTLELGDSALYLCASRGAGQGKDTQYFGPGTRLTVL.

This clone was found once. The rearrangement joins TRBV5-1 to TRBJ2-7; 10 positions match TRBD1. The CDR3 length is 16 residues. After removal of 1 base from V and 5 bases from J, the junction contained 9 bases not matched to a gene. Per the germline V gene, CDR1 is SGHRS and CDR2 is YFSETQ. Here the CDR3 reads CASSLFIGQGVNEQYF. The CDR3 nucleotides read TGCGCCAGCAGCTTGTTTATTGGACAGGGGGTCAACGAGCAGTACTTC.

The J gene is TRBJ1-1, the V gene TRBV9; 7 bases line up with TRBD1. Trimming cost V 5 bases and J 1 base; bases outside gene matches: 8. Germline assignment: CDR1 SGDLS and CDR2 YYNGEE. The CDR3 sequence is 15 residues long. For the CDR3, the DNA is TGTGCCAGCAGTTCCAGGACAGGTCAGAACACTGAAGCTTTCTTT. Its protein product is CASSSRTGQNTEAFF.

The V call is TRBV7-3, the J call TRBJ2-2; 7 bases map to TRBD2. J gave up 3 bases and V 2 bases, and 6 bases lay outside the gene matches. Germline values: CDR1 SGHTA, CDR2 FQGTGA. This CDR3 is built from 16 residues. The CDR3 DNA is TGTGCCAGCAGCTTATTTGGGGGAGGGGACACCGGGGAGCTGTTTTTT. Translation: CASSLFGGGDTGELFF. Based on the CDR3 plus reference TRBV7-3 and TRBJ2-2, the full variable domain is GAGVSQTPSNKVTEKGKYVELRCDPISGHTALYWYRQSLGQGPEFLIYFQGTGAADDSGLPNDRFFAVRPEGSVSTLKIQRTERGDSAVYLCASSLFGGGDTGELFFGEGSRLTVL.

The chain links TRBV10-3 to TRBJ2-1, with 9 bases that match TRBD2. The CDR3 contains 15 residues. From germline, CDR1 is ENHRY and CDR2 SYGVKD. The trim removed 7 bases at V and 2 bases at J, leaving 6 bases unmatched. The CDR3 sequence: CAITPSGNAYNEQFF. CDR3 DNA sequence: TGTGCCATCACTCCTAGCGGGAACGCCTACAATGAGCAGTTCTTC.

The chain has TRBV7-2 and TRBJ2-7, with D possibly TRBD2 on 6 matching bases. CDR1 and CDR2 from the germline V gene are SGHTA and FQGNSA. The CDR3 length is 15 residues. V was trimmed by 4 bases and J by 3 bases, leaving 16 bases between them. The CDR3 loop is CASSSLPGTVYEQYF. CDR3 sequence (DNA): TGTGCCAGCAGCTCGCTCCCCGGGACTGTCTACGAGCAGTACTTC.

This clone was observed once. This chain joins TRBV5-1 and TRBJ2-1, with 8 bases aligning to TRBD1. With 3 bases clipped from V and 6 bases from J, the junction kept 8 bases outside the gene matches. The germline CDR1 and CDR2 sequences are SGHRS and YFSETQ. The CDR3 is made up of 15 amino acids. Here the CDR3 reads CASSWAGQGINEQFF. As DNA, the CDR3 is TGCGCCAGCAGCTGGGCCGGACAGGGTATCAATGAGCAGTTCTTC.